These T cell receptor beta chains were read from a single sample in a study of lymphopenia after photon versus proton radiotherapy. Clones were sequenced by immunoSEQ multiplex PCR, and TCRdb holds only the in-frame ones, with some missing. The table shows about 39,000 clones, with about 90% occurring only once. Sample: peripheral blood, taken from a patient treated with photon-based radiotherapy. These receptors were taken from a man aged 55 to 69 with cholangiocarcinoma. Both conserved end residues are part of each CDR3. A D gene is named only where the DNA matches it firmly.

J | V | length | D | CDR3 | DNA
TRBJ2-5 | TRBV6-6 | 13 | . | CASSFPDSETQYF | TGTGCCAGCAGTTTCCCGGATTCAGAGACCCAGTACTTC
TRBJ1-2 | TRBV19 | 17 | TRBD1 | CASSFRSGQGAWNGYTF | TGTGCCAGTAGTTTCCGCTCTGGACAGGGAGCGTGGAATGGCTACACCTTC
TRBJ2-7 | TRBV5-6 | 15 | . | CASSFSLWGDHEQYF | TGTGCCAGCAGCTTTTCCCTTTGGGGGGATCACGAGCAGTACTTC
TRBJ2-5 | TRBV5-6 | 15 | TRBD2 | CASRKGLAGGETQYF | TGTGCCAGCAGAAAGGGACTAGCGGGAGGGGAGACCCAGTACTTC
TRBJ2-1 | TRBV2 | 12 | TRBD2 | CASGRGSIGQFF | TGTGCCAGCGGTCGCGGGAGTATTGGGCAGTTCTTC
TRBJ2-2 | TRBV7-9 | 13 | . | CASSLSGPGELFF | TGTGCCAGCAGCTTATCGGGCCCCGGGGAGCTGTTTTTT
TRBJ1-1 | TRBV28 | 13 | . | CASIRQMNTEAFF | TGTGCCAGCATTCGCCAGATGAACACTGAAGCTTTCTTT
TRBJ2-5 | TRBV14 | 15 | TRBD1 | CASSPLTGYQETQYF | TGTGCCAGCAGCCCTTTGACAGGGTACCAAGAGACCCAGTACTTC
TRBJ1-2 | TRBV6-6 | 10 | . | CASMGGGYTF | TGTGCCAGCATGGGGGGGGGCTACACCTTC
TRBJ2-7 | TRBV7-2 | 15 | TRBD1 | CASSPSDREVDEQYF | TGTGCCAGCAGCCCCTCCGACAGGGAAGTCGACGAGCAGTACTTC